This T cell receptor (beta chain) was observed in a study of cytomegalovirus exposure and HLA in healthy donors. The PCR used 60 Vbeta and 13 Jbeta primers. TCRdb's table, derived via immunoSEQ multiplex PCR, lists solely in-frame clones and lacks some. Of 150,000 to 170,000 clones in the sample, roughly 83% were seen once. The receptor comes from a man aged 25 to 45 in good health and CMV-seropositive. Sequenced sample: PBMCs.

The CDR3 loop reads CASSQELRPSNSPLHF. CDR3 DNA: TGCGCCAGCAGCCAAGAACTCCGCCCCTCCAATTCACCCCTCCACTTT. The chain carries TRBV4-1 and TRBJ1-6; D not resolved. In germline, CDR1 is MGHRA, CDR2 YSYEKL. CDR3 size: 16 residues. Trimming took off 0 bases at V and 7 bases at J, with 13 bases between the two ends.